In this sample, the clone carrying this TCR beta chain turned up many times. What it binds is unknown. CDR1 is MNHEY and CDR2 is SVGAGI in the germline V gene. CDR3 length: 15 amino acids. Trimming took off 5 bases at V and 1 base at J, with 14 bases between the two ends. Molecular barcoding with unique molecular identifiers was used for the TCRbeta library. One entry per CDR3 protein, called by TCRdb with MiXCR from the PCR reads. The repertoire includes around 200,000 distinct CDR3 sequences, around 7.7% of them detected once, and approximately 40% sits in the top ten. These data originate in a study of T-cell reconstitution after alpha-beta-depleted transplantation in children. Study-wide results and limits: Newly made T cells mostly supplied T-cell counts and diversity one year after transplant. In patients about two months after transplant, alpha-beta T cells reportedly arose from several hundred expanded graft clones.

This receptor was obtained from a male patient under 10 years old who had a stem cell transplant for acute myeloid leukemia, so the T cells may come from the graft donor. V usage is TRBV6-5 and J usage is TRBJ2-5; D is possibly TRBD1 or TRBD2 (5 bases each). This material consisted of PBMCs, mostly from graft donor cells, taken 360 days after TCRalphabeta/CD19-depleted stem cell transplant. The CDR3: CASSHRDAGQETQYF. DNA for the CDR3: TGTGCCAGCAGTCACCGGGACGCTGGCCAAGAGACCCAGTACTTC.